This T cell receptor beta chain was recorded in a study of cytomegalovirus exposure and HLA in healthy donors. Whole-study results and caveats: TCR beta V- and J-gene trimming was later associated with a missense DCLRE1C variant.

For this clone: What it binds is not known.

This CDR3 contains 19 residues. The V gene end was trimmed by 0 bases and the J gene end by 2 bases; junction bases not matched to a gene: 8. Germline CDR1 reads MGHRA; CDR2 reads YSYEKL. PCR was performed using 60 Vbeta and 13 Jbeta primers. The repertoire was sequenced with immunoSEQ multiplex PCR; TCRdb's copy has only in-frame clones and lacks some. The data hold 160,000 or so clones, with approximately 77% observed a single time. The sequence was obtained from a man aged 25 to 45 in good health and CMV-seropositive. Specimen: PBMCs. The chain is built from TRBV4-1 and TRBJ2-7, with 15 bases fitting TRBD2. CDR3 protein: CASSQEGGLAGGLPYEQYF. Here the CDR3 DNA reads TGCGCCAGCAGCCAAGAGGGAGGACTAGCGGGGGGGCTCCCCTACGAGCAGTACTTC.